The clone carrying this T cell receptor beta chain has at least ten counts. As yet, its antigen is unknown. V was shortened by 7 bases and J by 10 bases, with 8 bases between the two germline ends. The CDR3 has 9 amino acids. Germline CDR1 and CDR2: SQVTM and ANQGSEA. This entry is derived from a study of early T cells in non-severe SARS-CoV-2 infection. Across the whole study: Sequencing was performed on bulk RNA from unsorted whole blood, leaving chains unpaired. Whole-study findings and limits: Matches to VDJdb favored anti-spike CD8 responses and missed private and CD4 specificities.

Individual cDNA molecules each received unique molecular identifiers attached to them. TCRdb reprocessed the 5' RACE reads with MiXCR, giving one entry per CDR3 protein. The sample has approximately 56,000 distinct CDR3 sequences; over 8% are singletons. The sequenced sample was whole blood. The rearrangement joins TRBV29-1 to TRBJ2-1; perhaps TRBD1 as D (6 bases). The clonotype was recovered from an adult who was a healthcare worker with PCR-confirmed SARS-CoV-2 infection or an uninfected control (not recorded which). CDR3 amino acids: CSAGTEQFF. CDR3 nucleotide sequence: TGCAGCGCCGGGACAGAGCAGTTCTTC.